This is a list of T cell receptor beta chains from one sample in a study of cytomegalovirus exposure and HLA in healthy donors. Repertoires were generated with immunoSEQ multiplex PCR, while TCRdb's copy carries only in-frame clones and drops some. The sample lists about 140,000 clones, roughly 80% occurring once. The sample taken for sequencing was PBMCs. The receptors shown here come from a man aged 40-55 years in good health and CMV-seropositive. The CDR3 runs from the conserved cysteine through the conserved F or W. Fields, in order: D gene, V gene, CDR3 length, J gene, clone size, CDR3 protein. D genes are given only for firm matches. The size field is filled for only some rows; it gives once, few, many or a size class.

TRBD2	TRBV9	14	TRBJ2-5	.	CASSPAGTRETQYF
TRBD1	TRBV5-1	14	TRBJ1-2	.	CASSPGTEDLGYTF
TRBD2	TRBV19	15	TRBJ2-1	.	CASSITSGTTNEQFF
TRBD1	TRBV11-3	14	TRBJ2-7	.	CASSLPRDSYEQYF
.	TRBV6-5	14	TRBJ1-2	.	CASSYLGDSYGYTF
TRBD1	TRBV7-8	15	TRBJ1-2	.	CASSLAPGQFYGYTF
.	TRBV6-6	12	TRBJ2-7	.	CASSAQFYEQYF
TRBD1	TRBV9	14	TRBJ1-2	once	CASSLGTANYGYTF
.	TRBV9	16	TRBJ2-1	.	CASSANTGYSYNEQFF
TRBD1	TRBV30	13	TRBJ1-1	few	CAWSWTGNTEAFF
TRBD2	TRBV29-1	19	TRBJ2-2	.	CSVARAQALAGVVTGELFF
TRBD2	TRBV7-3	14	TRBJ2-7	.	CASSPTSDSYEQYF
TRBD2	TRBV4-1	20	TRBJ2-1	.	CASSQNIGTSGGWSYNEQFF
.	TRBV5-1	15	TRBJ1-1	.	CASSLGTDPRTEAFF
.	TRBV14	17	TRBJ2-1	.	CASSQLPGQPALNEQFF
TRBD1	TRBV6-6	15	TRBJ2-5	.	CASTGQGHFQETQYF
.	TRBV6-5	13	TRBJ1-2	.	CASSVAGLYGYTF
TRBD1	TRBV7-3	13	TRBJ2-5	.	CASSLGQQETQYF
TRBD2	TRBV9	16	TRBJ2-3	.	CASSVGGTSGTDTQYF
.	TRBV27	15	TRBJ1-5	.	CASSLSSGSNQPQHF
.	TRBV7-6	16	TRBJ2-2	.	CASSLVVGAHTGELFF
TRBD1	TRBV29-1	13	TRBJ2-7	few	CSVATGGRYEQYF
.	TRBV9	12	TRBJ1-2	few	CASSLHRAGYTF
TRBD2	TRBV2	14	TRBJ2-7	.	CASLLAESSYEQYF
.	TRBV29-1	13	TRBJ1-1	.	CSVGEGFGTEAFF
.	TRBV6-5	14	TRBJ2-3	.	CASSYRDKTDTQYF
.	TRBV5-1	13	TRBJ2-7	few	CASSFGSYDEQYF
TRBD2	TRBV18	17	TRBJ2-5	.	CASSHGTSGESQETQYF
.	TRBV9	15	TRBJ2-1	.	CASSAKTSSYNEQFF
.	TRBV6-6	15	TRBJ2-3	.	CASSYGIAATDTQYF
TRBD2	TRBV7-9	13	TRBJ2-7	.	CASSRSGSYEQYF
TRBD1	TRBV4-3	18	TRBJ1-2	.	CASSQLRDSILPNYGYTF
.	TRBV9	14	TRBJ1-2	.	CASSGWENSYGYTF
TRBD1	TRBV5-4	14	TRBJ1-2	.	CASSFGTGYYGYTF
.	TRBV5-1	15	TRBJ2-4	few	CASSPNSSGKRGQYF
TRBD2	TRBV9	17	TRBJ2-7	few	CASSVVGSTSGSYEQYF
.	TRBV12-5	15	TRBJ1-2	.	CASGLVRGQIYGYTF
.	TRBV5-1	12	TRBJ2-5	.	CASSPTAETQYF
.	TRBV18	15	TRBJ1-1	.	CASSPRRDMNTEAFF
.	TRBV19	15	TRBJ2-3	.	CATSRITGVSDTQYF
TRBD1	TRBV19	14	TRBJ2-5	.	CASSVGQGRETQYF
TRBD1	TRBV27	16	TRBJ2-3	.	CASSPGTALTERTQYF
.	TRBV4-2	14	TRBJ1-1	.	CASSQRRVNTEAFF
TRBD2	TRBV9	16	TRBJ2-5	few	CASSVGSGGPQETQYF
.	TRBV6-1	14	TRBJ1-2	.	CATVEFGANYGYTF
.	TRBV19	12	TRBJ2-3	.	CASRGALDTQYF
.	TRBV7-9	15	TRBJ1-2	.	CASSFHADSDYGYTF
TRBD1	TRBV27	14	TRBJ2-4	.	CASRTLGQGRIQYF
TRBD1	TRBV2	14	TRBJ1-3	few	CASRGTGTGNTIYF
.	TRBV7-8	12	.	.	CASSPQTYEQYF
TRBD1	TRBV29-1	12	TRBJ1-2	.	CSVEGQYYGYTF
TRBD1	TRBV5-5	18	TRBJ1-5	.	CASSLYSTPGQGNQPQHF
.	TRBV5-6	12	TRBJ1-5	.	CASSFGFQPQHF
.	TRBV6-5	14	TRBJ1-5	.	CASIPFLGGQPQHF
.	TRBV2	16	TRBJ1-1	.	CASISYRTPSGAEAFF
TRBD1	TRBV18	13	TRBJ2-7	once	CASRGQGYSEQYF
TRBD2	TRBV5-6	18	TRBJ2-5	once	CASSLSDLAGGPQETQYF
TRBD1	TRBV15	15	TRBJ1-5	.	CATSRDRGSNQPQHF